This T cell receptor beta chain was observed in a study of shared clonotypes between healthy human individuals (TCRdb year 2020). General notes on the study: The cohort comprised a couple of women and a few men aged 18 to 49 years. For each donor, three plates each were used for CD4 naive and CD4 memory, two plates were used for CD8 naive, and one plate was used for CD8 memory. Blood TCR repertoires of a handful of healthy adults were deeply sequenced to estimate repertoire size and the extent of clonotype sharing between individuals. Libraries were prepared and TCR repertoires were sequenced by different laboratories using diverse techniques, in order to increase sequencing depth and limit assay-specific biases. Leukapheresis yielded between about 0.94 and 9.5 billion PBMCs per donor. Broader findings and caveats from the paper: Only blood was sampled, and tissue TCR repertoires likely differ from those in blood. The small number of donors limited the genetic and exposure-history diversity represented. Across four donors, around 5.4% of naive CD4, roughly 3.8% of naive CD8, 2% to 2.5% of memory CD4, and over 0.35% of memory CD8 clonotypes were shared. Higher generation probabilities were observed for clonotypes shared by all four sorted-subset donors than for non-shared clonotypes. Pairwise subsampling indicated that sequencing depth was expected to affect the degree of clonotype sharing among donors. Estimated clonotype richness was generally larger for naive than for memory subsets. Rarefaction of sorted-subset datasets indicated incomplete sequencing despite the large sequencing depth.

TCR CDR3 regions were amplified from genomic DNA by multiplex PCR using the deep immunoSEQ assay. Extracted genomic DNA from each cell subset was distributed evenly across all wells of several immunoSEQ 96-well plates, and each plate was treated as a replicate. For sorted subsets, each replicate PCR was loaded with 200 ng genomic DNA, equivalent to approximately 27,000 T cell genomes. The purified libraries were quantified using a Qubit 3.0 fluorometer, sized with a Bioanalyzer 2100, and then quantified again using the KAPA Library Quantification kit. Every immunoSEQ 96-well plate was sequenced on a dedicated single-read 150-cycle Illumina NextSeq 550 flow cell. The authors' pipeline ran thus. Because only junctional sequences without quality scores were contained in the immunoSEQ output, filtering matching that applied to full-length reads could not be performed. To assign V/J genes and CDR3, sequences were annotated against IMGT germline references using PyIR, a Python wrapper for IgBLAST v1.9. Reads with weak V/J assignments (E-value above 1e-6), missing CDR3, stop codons, out-of-frame junctions, or ambiguous translated residues were removed. A V3J clonotype was defined by an identical inferred V gene, J gene, and CDR3 amino acid sequence. Percentage overlap between repertoires was calculated by dividing the number of shared unique clonotypes by the size of the smaller repertoire. RTK rarefaction, the Chao1 estimator, and Recon v2.1 estimates of unobserved clonotypes were used to assess repertoire richness. OLGA was used to compute generation probabilities for all TCRbeta clonotypes that the gDNA method yielded from a handful of donors. TCRdb's version of the immuneACCESS table is confined to in-frame rearrangements and falls short of the full clone set. An unresolved V gene accounts for under half of the shortfall where checked; the remainder is of unknown origin. That table gives V, J and clone size, and the DNA gave D and trimming. Within this sample are some 630,000 clones, with about two thirds of them counted one time only. The top ten clonotypes cover approximately 1.8% of the sample.

Regarding this clone: Its antigen is still unknown. No base quality values were provided; no much bigger clone lies one nucleotide off.

The donors were healthy, HIV-negative adults who had no recently reported acute infections or vaccinations. Every donor was a Caucasian adult residing in Nashville, Tennessee, USA. CD4+ T cells were enriched through magnetic negative selection, after which naive cells were positively selected on CD45RA and the remaining negative fraction served as the memory subset. Blood was obtained by leukapheresis, after which PBMCs were separated by Ficoll-Histopaque density gradient centrifugation and cryopreserved in liquid nitrogen vapor phase. Purity and quantity of every magnetically sorted T cell population were checked by analytical flow cytometry. Each sorted fraction had its genomic DNA isolated and then quantified by UV absorbance on a Nanodrop 2000c. From the cysteine through the phenylalanine, the CDR3 covers 15 amino acids. Only CDR3 DNA remains: 45 bases, in frame from the first base. V and J are trimmed by 5 bases and 0 bases, and the gene matches miss 7 bases of the junction. For CDR1 and CDR2, the germline V gene (reference sequence) lists GTSNPN and SVGIG.

In this chain, TRBV30 is recombined with TRBJ1-5; the junction holds 7 bases that match TRBD1. The sample was memory CD4+ T cells sorted from blood. The sample's cell subset or site, from its label and the paper: CD45RA-negative fraction. This receptor was obtained from a young woman in good health. In nucleotide form, the sequence is TGTGCCTGGGGGGCGGGACAGAATAGCAATCAGCCCCAGCATTTT. The translation is CAWGAGQNSNQPQHF.